This TCR beta chain was profiled in a study of blood T cell repertoires in COVID-19. This CDR3 comprises 16 residues. Germline V gene data show CDR1 as SGDLS and CDR2 as YYNGEE. V dropped 0 bases and J dropped 3 bases, with 16 bases sitting between them. Sequencing used immunoSEQ multiplex PCR; TCRdb keeps in-frame clones, though not all of them. The data show 130,000 or so clones, 84% seen once. The chain recombines TRBV9 with TRBJ2-7; a possible D gene is TRBD2 (6 bases). The sequenced sample was PBMCs or T cells enriched from blood (not recorded which). The receptor was derived from a woman aged 25 to 45 who had recovered from COVID-19. CDR3 region: CASSVELGGTLYEQYF. In DNA form, the CDR3 reads TGTGCCAGCAGCGTAGAACTTGGGGGGACTCTCTACGAGCAGTACTTC.